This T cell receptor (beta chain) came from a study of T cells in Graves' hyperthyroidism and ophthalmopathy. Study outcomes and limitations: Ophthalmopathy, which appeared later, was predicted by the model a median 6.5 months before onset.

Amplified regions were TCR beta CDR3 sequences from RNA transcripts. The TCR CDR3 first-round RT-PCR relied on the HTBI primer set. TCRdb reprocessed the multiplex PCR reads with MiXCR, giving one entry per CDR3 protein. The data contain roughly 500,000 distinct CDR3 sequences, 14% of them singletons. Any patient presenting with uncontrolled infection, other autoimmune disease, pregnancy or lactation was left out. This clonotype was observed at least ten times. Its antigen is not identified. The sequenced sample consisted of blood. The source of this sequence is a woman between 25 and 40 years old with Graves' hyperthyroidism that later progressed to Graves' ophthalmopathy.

CDR3 sequence: CASSPLTSSYNEQFF. The CDR3 region has the DNA TGTGCCAGCAGCCCACTCACGAGCTCCTACAATGAGCAGTTCTTC. The chain recombines TRBV6-2 or TRBV6-3 with TRBJ2-1; no clear D gene. V shed 6 bases and J shed 0 bases, with 12 bases lying between them. The germline V gene encodes CDR1 MNHEY and CDR2 SVGEGT. The CDR3 length is 15 residues.